This T cell receptor beta chain was recorded in a study of CD8 T cells in ankylosing spondylitis. CDR3 size: 15 residues. Trimming removed 0 bases at V and 5 bases at J, with 11 bases between. Per germline, CDR1 LGHDT and CDR2 YNNKEL (reference sequence). Comments on this clonotype: The antigen remains unidentified.

Construction of TCR beta libraries was performed using quantitative 5'-RACE with molecular barcodes. TCRdb reprocessed the 5' RACE reads with MiXCR, giving one entry per CDR3 protein. The sample lists approximately 350,000 distinct CDR3 sequences; 20% to 25% were seen once. The study, taken as a whole, reports: Some motif variants had been reported before (in reactive arthritis synovial fluid and blood). A motif of several highly homologous TCR beta variants was seen as apparently characteristic of ankylosing spondylitis blood. Matched synovial fluid from ankylosing spondylitis patients was reported to be enriched for disease-linked clones.

Material for sequencing was blood, either unsorted or a sorted T cell fraction (not recorded which). This sequence joins TRBV3-1 and TRBJ2-1; D is unclear. The TCR was taken from a male donor with ankylosing spondylitis or in good health (not recorded which). Here the CDR3 reads CASSQELGLHNEQFF. The CDR3 DNA is TGTGCCAGCAGCCAAGAATTGGGCCTCCACAATGAGCAGTTCTTC.